This TCR beta chain was obtained from a study of technical replicates of blood from several donors. Trimming shortened V by 2 bases and J by 5 bases, and 10 bases separated the two germline ends. Germline CDR1 SGHRS, CDR2 YFSETQ. The CDR3 totals 13 residues. The table lists this clone with a few counts. Clones were read by immunoSEQ multiplex PCR, and TCRdb kept only the in-frame ones, dropping some. The data hold more than 75,000 clones, with about 96% observed a single time. The specimen was T cells isolated from PBMCs. The sequence was obtained from a human donor in good health. The rearrangement joins TRBV5-1 to TRBJ1-2, with no clear D. CDR3 sequence reads: CASSFEGRYGYTF. CDR3 in DNA: TGCGCCAGCAGCTTCGAGGGAAGGTATGGCTACACCTTC. The full variable domain, its missing parts supplied by reference TRBV5-1 and TRBJ1-2, is KAGVTQTPRYLIKTRGQQVTLSCSPISGHRSVSWYQQTPGQGLQFLFEYFSETQRNKGNFPGRFSGRQFSNSRSEMNVSTLELGDSALYLCASSFEGRYGYTFGSGTRLTVV.